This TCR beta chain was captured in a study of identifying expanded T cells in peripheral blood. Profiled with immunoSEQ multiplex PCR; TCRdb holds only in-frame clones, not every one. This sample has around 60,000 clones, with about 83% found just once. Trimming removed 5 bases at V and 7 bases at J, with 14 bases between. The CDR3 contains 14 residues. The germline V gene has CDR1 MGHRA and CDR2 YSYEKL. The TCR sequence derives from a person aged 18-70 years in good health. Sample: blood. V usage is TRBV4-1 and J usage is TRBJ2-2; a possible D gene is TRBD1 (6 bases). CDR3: CASSNDWGLGELFF. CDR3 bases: TGCGCCAGCAGCAATGACTGGGGGCTCGGGGAGCTGTTTTTT.